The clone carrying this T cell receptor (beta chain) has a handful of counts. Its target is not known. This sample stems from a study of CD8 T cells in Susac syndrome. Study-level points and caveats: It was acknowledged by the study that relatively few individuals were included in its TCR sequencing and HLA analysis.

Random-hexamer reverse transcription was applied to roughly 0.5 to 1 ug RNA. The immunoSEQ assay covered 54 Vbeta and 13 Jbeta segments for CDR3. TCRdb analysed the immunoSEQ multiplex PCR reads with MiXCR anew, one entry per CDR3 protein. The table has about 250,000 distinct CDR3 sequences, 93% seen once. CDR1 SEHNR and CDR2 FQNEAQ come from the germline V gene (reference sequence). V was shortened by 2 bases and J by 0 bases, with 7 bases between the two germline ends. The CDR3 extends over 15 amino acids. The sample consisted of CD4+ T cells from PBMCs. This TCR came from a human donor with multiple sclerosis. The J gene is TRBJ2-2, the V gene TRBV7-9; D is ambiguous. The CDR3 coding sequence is TGTGCCAGCAGCTTAACGTCCTCGAACACCGGGGAGCTGTTTTTT. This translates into CASSLTSSNTGELFF. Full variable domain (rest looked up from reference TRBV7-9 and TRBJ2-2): DTGVSQNPRHKITKRGQNVTFRCDPISEHNRLYWYRQTLGQGPEFLTYFQNEAQLEKSRLLSDRFSAERPKGSFSTLEIQRTEQGDSAMYLCASSLTSSNTGELFFGEGSRLTVL.